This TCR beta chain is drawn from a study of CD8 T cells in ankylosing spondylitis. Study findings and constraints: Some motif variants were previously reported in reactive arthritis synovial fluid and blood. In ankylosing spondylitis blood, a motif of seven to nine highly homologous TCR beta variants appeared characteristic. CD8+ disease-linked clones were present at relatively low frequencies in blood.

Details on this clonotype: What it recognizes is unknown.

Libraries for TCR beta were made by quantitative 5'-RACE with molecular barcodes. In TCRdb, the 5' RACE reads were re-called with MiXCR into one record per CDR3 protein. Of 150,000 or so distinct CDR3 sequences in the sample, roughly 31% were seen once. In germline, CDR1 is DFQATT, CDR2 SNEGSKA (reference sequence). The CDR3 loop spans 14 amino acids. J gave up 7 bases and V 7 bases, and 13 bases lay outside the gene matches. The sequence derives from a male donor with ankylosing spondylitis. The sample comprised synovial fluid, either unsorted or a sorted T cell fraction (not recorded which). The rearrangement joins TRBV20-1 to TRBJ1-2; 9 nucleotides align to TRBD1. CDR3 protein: CSVPRTGELFGYTF. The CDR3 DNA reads TGCAGTGTCCCTCGGACAGGGGAATTGTTTGGCTACACCTTC.